The 10 T cell receptor beta chains below all came from one sample that was sequenced in a study of blood T cell repertoires in COVID-19. Data came from immunoSEQ multiplex PCR; TCRdb stores just in-frame clones and leaves some out. The sample includes 350,000 to 450,000 clones, roughly 80% of them seen just once. The specimen sequenced was PBMCs or T cells enriched from blood (not recorded which). The receptors derive from a woman aged 45-65 years who had recovered from COVID-19.

The CDR3 bases are TGTGCCATCAGTGAAAGACAGCAAGAGACCCAGTACTTC. Its translation is CAISERQQETQYF. The gene calls are TRBV10-3 and TRBJ2-5, with D possibly matching TRBD1 (5 bases). The CDR3 has 13 residues. Germline CDR1 is ENHRY and CDR2 is SYGVKD. V was trimmed by 3 bases and J by 2 bases, leaving 7 bases between them.

This chain links TRBV11-2 with TRBJ2-2, with 7 bases fitting TRBD1. The CDR3 runs 19 residues. Germline CDR1 and CDR2: SGHAT and FQNNGV. V lost 4 bases to trimming and J lost 2 bases; unmatched junction nucleotides: 16. The CDR3 coding sequence is TGTGCCAGCAGCTCCCTGCCCCGGCGGACAGGAACCAACACCGGGGAGCTGTTTTTT. It encodes CASSSLPRRTGTNTGELFF.

The chain has TRBV7-2 and TRBJ2-5; D possibly corresponds to TRBD1 (6 bases). The CDR3 spans 13 residues. From germline, CDR1 is SGHTA and CDR2 FQGNSA. V lost 3 bases and J lost 9, with 14 bases in between. This CDR3 is CASSLENRVPQYF. The CDR3 DNA sequence: TGTGCCAGCAGCTTGGAAAACAGGGTTCCCCAGTACTTC.

This chain links TRBV3-1 (or the pseudogene TRBV3-2) with TRBJ2-5; 9 bases line up with TRBD2. Germline V gene sequence: CDR1 LGHDT, CDR2 YNNKEL (reference sequence). V lost 4 bases and J lost 0; bases outside the gene matches: 3. This CDR3 spans 15 amino acids. The CDR3 DNA is TGTGCCAGCAGCCTTCTAGCGGGGAACCAAGAGACCCAGTACTTC. Translating it yields CASSLLAGNQETQYF.

This chain uses TRBV7-9 with TRBJ2-2, with 7 bases aligning to TRBD2. Germline V CDR1 and CDR2: SEHNR, FQNEAQ (reference sequence). Losses at the gene ends were 3 bases for V and 0 bases for J; bases not matched to a gene: 4. The CDR3 loop spans 16 amino acids. CDR3 DNA: TGTGCCAGCAGCTTGTTAGCGGGCGCGAACACCGGGGAGCTGTTTTTT. Its translation is CASSLLAGANTGELFF.

This chain uses TRBV7-3 with TRBJ2-2; D unclear. Germline values: CDR1 SGHTA, CDR2 FQGTGA. CDR3 length: 12 amino acids. Trimming shortened V by 2 bases and J by 7 bases, and 5 bases separated the two germline ends. CDR3 nucleotide sequence: TGTGCCAGCAGCTTAGGGCTCGGGGAGCTGTTTTTT. This codes for CASSLGLGELFF.

The chain is built from TRBV6-2 or TRBV6-3 and TRBJ2-6; TRBD2 matches 7 bases. This CDR3 has 16 residues. After removal of 5 bases from V and 1 base from J, the junction contained 5 bases not matched to a gene. Germline-derived CDR1 and CDR2 are MNHEY and SVGEGT. As DNA, the CDR3 is TGTGCCAGCAGTCCCCGGGGGGTATCTGGGGCCAACGTCCTGACTTTC. As protein: CASSPRGVSGANVLTF.

This clone appeared a single time. The chain carries TRBV28 and TRBJ1-2; possibly TRBD1 for D (6 bases). Germline V gives CDR1 MDHEN, CDR2 SYDVKM. The CDR3 has 13 amino acids. The V end was cut by 3 bases, the J end by 8 bases, with 13 bases between. CDR3 sequence reads: CASSFSGTRGYTF. As DNA, the CDR3 is TGTGCCAGCAGTTTTTCGGGGACACGGGGCTACACCTTC.

This clone was detected only a few times. This sequence joins TRBV19 and TRBJ1-6, with D unresolved. The CDR3 is made up of 17 amino acids. Germline-derived CDR1 and CDR2 are LNHDA and SQIVND (reference sequence). V was clipped by 3 bases and J by 7 bases, with 19 bases between them. CDR3 region: CASSIRQMGSPNSPLHF. CDR3 DNA: TGTGCCAGTAGTATCAGGCAGATGGGCAGCCCGAATTCACCCCTCCACTTT.

The rearrangement uses TRBV7-2 and TRBJ1-2; 9 bases fit TRBD1. The CDR3 covers 15 residues. V lost 2 bases to trimming and J lost 7 bases; unmatched junction nucleotides: 8. From germline, CDR1 is SGHTA and CDR2 FQGNSA. CDR3 amino acids: CASSLLGQGTSGYTF. The CDR3 coding sequence is TGTGCCAGCAGCTTACTAGGACAGGGGACTTCTGGCTACACCTTC.